Sequencing of this TCR beta chain was carried out in a study of regulatory T cells in long-lasting Graves disease. Study as a whole: The definition of persistent Graves' disease was over 5 years of antithyroid drugs with positive TSH receptor antibodies.

Arm-PCR with iRepertoire HTBI primers amplified the CDR3 regions for these TCR beta libraries. TCRdb passed the multiplex PCR reads through MiXCR, listing each CDR3 protein once. Among a few hundred thousand distinct CDR3 sequences, around 23% were seen once, and the ten largest hold around 30%. Time point noted: persistent/refractory GD, antithyroid drugs over 5 years with positive TRAb. PBMC RNA served as the TCR library source. In germline, CDR1 is SNHLY, CDR2 FYNNEI. Trimming removed 7 bases at V and 2 bases at J, with 10 bases between. The CDR3 consists of 13 residues. The receptor comes from a woman between 40 and 50 years old with Graves disease. The specimen was peripheral blood mononuclear cells (PBMCs), collected when the disease was refractory, from a patient treated with antithyroid drugs. The chain links TRBV2 to TRBJ2-3; the D is unclear. The CDR3 bases are TGTGCCAGCAATGTCGGGCTCACAGATACGCAGTATTTT. It specifies CASNVGLTDTQYF.